This T cell receptor beta chain stems from a study of blood T cell repertoires in COVID-19. The wider study: The United States, Italy and Spain provided the acute and convalescent COVID-19 samples. Sources were T cells, B-cell-depleted T cells, or PBMCs; the material itself was cDNA or gDNA.

As handled by the study authors: How many nucleated cells were present was estimated from reference gene primer amplification. Assay: immunoSEQ multiplex PCR; the TCRdb copy retains only in-frame clones and omits some. The D gene and trimming were derived from the DNA, and the V and J assignments and clone size from that table. The sample yields roughly 200,000 clones, 80% to 95% seen once. Germline V lookup: CDR1 MNHEY, CDR2 SVGAGI. The trim removed 6 bases at V and 3 bases at J, leaving 5 bases unmatched. The CDR3 covers 14 residues. Specimen: peripheral blood. The sequence derives from a man aged 50-59 years with acute or convalescent COVID-19. The V gene is TRBV6-5, the J gene TRBJ1-2; 9 nucleotides match TRBD1. CDR3 sequence (DNA): TGTGCCAGCAGCCCGGGACAGGGCTACTATGGCTACACCTTC. It yields the protein CASSPGQGYYGYTF.